This T cell receptor (beta chain) was found in a study of technical replicates of blood from a few donors. TCRdb's table, derived via immunoSEQ multiplex PCR, lists solely in-frame clones and lacks some. This sample yields 70,000 to 80,000 clones, of which 90% to 95% are seen a single time; 0.37% belongs to the top ten. The CDR3 is made up of 16 amino acids. After removal of 2 bases from V and 7 bases from J, the junction contained 13 bases not matched to a gene. The germline CDR1 and CDR2 sequences are KGHSH and LQKENI. V gene TRBV18 combines with J gene TRBJ1-2, with 7 bases lining up with TRBD1. The TCR comes from a human donor in good health. Some clones in this sample may be carry-over from other donors' samples. Sequencing input: T cells isolated from PBMCs. CDR3 coding DNA: TGTGCCAGCTCACCAGGCCCCCCTACAGGGGCCGGTGGCTACACCTTC. Translating gives CASSPGPPTGAGGYTF. Using reference TRBV18 and TRBJ1-2 for the parts outside the CDR3, the full variable domain is NAGVMQNPRHLVRRRGQEARLRCSPMKGHSHVYWYRQLPEEGLKFMVYLQKENIIDESGMPKERFSAEFPKEGPSILRIQQVVRGDSAAYFCASSPGPPTGAGGYTFGSGTRLTVV.